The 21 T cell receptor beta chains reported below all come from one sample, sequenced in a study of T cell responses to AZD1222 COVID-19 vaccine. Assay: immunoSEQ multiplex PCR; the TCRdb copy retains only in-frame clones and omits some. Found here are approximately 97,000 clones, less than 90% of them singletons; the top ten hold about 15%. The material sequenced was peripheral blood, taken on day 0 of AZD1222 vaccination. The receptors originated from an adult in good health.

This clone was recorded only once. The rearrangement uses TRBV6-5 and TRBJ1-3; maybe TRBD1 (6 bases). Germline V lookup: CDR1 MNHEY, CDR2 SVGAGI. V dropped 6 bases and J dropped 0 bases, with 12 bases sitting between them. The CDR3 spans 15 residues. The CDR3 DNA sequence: TGTGCCAGCAGCTCCGACAGGCACTCTGGAAACACCATATATTTT. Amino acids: CASSSDRHSGNTIYF.

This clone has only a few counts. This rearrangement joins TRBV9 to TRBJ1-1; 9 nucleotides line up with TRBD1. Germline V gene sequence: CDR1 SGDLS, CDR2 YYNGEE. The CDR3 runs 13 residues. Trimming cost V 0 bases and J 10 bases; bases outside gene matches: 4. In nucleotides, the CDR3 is TGTGCCAGCAGCGTAGGGGGACAGGGTGTAGCTTTCTTT. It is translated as CASSVGGQGVAFF.

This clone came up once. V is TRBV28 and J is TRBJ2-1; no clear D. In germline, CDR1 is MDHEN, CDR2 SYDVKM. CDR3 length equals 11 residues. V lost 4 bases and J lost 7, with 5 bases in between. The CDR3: CASSWGNEQFF. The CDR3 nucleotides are TGTGCCAGCAGTTGGGGAAATGAGCAGTTCTTC.

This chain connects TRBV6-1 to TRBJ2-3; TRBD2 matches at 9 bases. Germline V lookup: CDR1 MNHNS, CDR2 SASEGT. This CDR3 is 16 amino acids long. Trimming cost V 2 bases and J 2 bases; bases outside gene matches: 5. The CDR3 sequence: CASSELAGLVTDTQYF. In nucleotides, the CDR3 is TGTGCCAGCAGTGAACTAGCGGGACTTGTCACAGATACGCAGTATTTT.

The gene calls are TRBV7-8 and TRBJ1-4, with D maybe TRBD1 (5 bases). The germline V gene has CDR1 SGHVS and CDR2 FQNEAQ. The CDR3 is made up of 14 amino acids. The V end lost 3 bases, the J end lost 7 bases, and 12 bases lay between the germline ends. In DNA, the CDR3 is TGTGCCAGCAGCTTGGGGGGATTACGTGAAAAACTGTTTTTT. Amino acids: CASSLGGLREKLFF.

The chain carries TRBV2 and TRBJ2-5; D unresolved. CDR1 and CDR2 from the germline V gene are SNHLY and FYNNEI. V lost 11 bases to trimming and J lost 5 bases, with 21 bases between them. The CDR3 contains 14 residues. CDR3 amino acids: CAGCDPFLRETQYF. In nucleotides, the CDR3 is TGTGCCGGCTGTGACCCATTTCTGAGGGAGACCCAGTACTTC.

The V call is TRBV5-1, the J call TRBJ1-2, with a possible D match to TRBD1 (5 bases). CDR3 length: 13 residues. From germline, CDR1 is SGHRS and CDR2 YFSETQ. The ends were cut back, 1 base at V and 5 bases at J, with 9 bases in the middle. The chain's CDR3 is CASSLQGEYGYTF. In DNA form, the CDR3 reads TGCGCCAGCAGCTTGCAGGGAGAATATGGCTACACCTTC.

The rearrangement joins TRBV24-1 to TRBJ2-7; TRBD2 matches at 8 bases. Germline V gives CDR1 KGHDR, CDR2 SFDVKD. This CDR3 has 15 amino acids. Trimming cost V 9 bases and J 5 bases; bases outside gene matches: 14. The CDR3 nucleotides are TGTGCCACCGAGCGGGGGTACAGGGCGAGTAACGAGCAGTACGTC. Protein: CATERGYRASNEQYV.

Written as DNA, the CDR3 is TGTGCCAGCAGTTTGGGGCCACAGGTCCAAGCTTTCTTT. Protein product: CASSLGPQVQAFF. The chain is built from TRBV12-3 or TRBV12-4 and TRBJ1-1; tentatively, D is TRBD1 (5 bases). Trimming took off 3 bases at V and 9 bases at J, with 14 bases between the two ends. The CDR3 is 13 amino acids.

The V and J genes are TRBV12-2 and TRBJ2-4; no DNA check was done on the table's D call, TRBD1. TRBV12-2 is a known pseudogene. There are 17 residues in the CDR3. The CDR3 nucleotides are TGTGCAAGTCGCTTTCAGGGTTGGTTTTACGGCGGAAACATTCAGTACTTC. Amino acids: CASRFQGWFYGGNIQYF.

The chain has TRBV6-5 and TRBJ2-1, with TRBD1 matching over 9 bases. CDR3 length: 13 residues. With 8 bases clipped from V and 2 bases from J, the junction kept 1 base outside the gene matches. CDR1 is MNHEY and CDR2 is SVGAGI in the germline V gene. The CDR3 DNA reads TGTGCCAGCCGGGACAGGGCCTACAATGAGCAGTTCTTC. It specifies CASRDRAYNEQFF.

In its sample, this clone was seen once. CDR3 nucleotides: TGTGCCACTCGTATTCCGGACAGCACAAATTATGGCTACACCTTC. This gives the protein CATRIPDSTNYGYTF. This chain connects TRBV10-3 to TRBJ1-2; the D gene is possibly TRBD1 (6 bases). Germline V gene sequence: CDR1 ENHRY, CDR2 SYGVKD. The CDR3 extends over 15 amino acids. The V end was cut by 10 bases, the J end by 5 bases, with 23 bases between.

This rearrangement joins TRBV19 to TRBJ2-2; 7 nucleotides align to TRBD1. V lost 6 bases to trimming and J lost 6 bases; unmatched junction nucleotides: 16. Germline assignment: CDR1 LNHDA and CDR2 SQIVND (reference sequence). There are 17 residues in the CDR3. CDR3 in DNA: TGTGCCAGTAGCCCAGGGACAGACCGTCCTTACGCCGGGGAGCTGTTTTTT. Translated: CASSPGTDRPYAGELFF.

DNA for the CDR3: TGCGCCAGCAGCCAAGGGGGGACAGGGAGTCAAGAGACCCAGTACTTC. Residues: CASSQGGTGSQETQYF. The V gene is TRBV4-3, the J gene TRBJ2-5, with TRBD1 matching over 9 bases. Germline assignment: CDR1 LGHNA and CDR2 YSLEER. V shed 1 base, J shed 2 bases, and the junction held 5 bases outside the gene matches. The CDR3 is 16 residues long.

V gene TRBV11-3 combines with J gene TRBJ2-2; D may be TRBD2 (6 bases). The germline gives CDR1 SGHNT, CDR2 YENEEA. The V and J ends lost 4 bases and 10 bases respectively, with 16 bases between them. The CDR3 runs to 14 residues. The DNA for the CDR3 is TGTGCCAGCAGCTCCGCGGGGCGCCCCACGGAGCTGTTTTTT. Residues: CASSSAGRPTELFF.

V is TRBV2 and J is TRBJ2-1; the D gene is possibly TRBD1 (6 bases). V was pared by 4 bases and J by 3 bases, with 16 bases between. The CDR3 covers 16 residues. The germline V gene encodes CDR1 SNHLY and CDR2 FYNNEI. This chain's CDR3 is CASSGQETGNYNEQFF. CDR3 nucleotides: TGTGCCAGCAGTGGCCAAGAGACAGGCAACTACAATGAGCAGTTCTTC.

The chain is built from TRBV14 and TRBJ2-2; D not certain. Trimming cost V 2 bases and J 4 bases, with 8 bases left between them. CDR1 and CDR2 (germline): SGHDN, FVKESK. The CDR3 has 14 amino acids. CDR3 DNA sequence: TGTGCCAGCAGCCAACAGGCCGGCACCGGGGAGCTGTTTTTT. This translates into CASSQQAGTGELFF.

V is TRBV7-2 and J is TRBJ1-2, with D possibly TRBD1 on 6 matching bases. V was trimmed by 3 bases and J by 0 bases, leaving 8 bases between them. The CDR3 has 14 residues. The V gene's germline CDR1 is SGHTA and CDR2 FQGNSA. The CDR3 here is CASSFGGPNYGYTF. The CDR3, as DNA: TGTGCCAGCAGCTTCGGGGGCCCTAACTATGGCTACACCTTC.

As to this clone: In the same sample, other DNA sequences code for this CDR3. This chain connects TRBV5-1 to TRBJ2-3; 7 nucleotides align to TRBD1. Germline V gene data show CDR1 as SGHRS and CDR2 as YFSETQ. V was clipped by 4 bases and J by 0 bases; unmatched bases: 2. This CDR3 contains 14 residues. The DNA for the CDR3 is TGCGCCAGCAGCGAGGGGGCCAGCACAGATACGCAGTATTTT. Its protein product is CASSEGASTDTQYF.

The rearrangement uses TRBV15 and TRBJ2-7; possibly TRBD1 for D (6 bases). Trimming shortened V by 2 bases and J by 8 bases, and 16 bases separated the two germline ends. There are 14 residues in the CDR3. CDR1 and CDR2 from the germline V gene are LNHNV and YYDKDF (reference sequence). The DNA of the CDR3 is TGTGCCACCAGCAGACCAGTGGACAGAGACAAGCAGTACTTC. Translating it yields CATSRPVDRDKQYF.

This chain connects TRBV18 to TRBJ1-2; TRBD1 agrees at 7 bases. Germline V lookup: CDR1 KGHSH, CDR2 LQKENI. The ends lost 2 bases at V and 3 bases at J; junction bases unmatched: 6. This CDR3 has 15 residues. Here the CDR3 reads CASSPETGIDYGYTF. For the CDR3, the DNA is TGTGCCAGCTCACCAGAGACAGGGATTGACTATGGCTACACCTTC.